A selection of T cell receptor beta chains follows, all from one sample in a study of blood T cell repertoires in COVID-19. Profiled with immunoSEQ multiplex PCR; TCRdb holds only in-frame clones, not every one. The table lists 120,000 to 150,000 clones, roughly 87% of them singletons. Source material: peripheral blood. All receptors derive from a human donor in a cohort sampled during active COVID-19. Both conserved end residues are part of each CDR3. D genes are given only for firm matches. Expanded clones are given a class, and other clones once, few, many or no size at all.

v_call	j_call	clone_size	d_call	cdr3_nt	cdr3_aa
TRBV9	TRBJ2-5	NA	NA	TGTGCCAGCAGCGCAAAGGGGGAGACCCAGTACTTC	CASSAKGETQYF
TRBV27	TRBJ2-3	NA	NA	TGTGCCAGCAGTTTGGCCTCTAGCACAGATACGCAGTATTTT	CASSLASSTDTQYF
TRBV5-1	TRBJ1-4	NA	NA	TGCGCCAGCAGCGCGCAGGGTGTTAATGAAAAACTGTTTTTT	CASSAQGVNEKLFF
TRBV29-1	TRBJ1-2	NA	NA	TGCAGCGTTGAGAGGGTGATTACCTACACCTTC	CSVERVITYTF
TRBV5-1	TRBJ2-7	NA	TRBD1	TGCGCCAGCAGCTTGGCAGGGGGCGAGCAGTACTTC	CASSLAGGEQYF
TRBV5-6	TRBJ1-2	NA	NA	TGTGCCAGCAGCTTGGCTGGTAGCTATGGCTACACCTTC	CASSLAGSYGYTF
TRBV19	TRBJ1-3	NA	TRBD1	TGTGCCAGTAGTACGCGGACAGGATCTGGAAACACCATATATTTT	CASSTRTGSGNTIYF
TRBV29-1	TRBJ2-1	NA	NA	TGCAGCGCTGACAGCTCCTACAATGAGCAGTTCTTC	CSADSSYNEQFF
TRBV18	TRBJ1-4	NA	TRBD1	TGTGCCAGCTCACCACCTACGGGACAGGGCGATACTAATGAAAAACTGTTTTTT	CASSPPTGQGDTNEKLFF
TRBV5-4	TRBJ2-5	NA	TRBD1	TGTGCCAGCAGCCGGGGACAGGGGGCCTGGGAGACCCAGTACTTC	CASSRGQGAWETQYF
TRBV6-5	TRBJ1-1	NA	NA	TGTGCCAGCAGTTACTCGACTGGAGCAGGGTCTGAAGCTTTCTTT	CASSYSTGAGSEAFF
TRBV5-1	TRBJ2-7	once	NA	TGCGCCAGCAGCTTGTCGGGGGGCCCGGGATACGAGCAGTACTTC	CASSLSGGPGYEQYF
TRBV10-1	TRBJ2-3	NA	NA	TGCGCCAGCAGTGAGTCTCGCGGGGTGGCCACAGATACGCAGTATTTT	CASSESRGVATDTQYF
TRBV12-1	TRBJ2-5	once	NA	TGTGCCAGCAGCTCAAAGACTAGCGGGGAACAAGAGACCCAGTACTTC	CASSSKTSGEQETQYF
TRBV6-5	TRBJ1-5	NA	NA	TGTGCCAGCAGTTACTCTTCGGGGGGGGATCAGCCCCAGCATTTT	CASSYSSGGDQPQHF
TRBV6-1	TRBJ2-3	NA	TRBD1	TGTGCCAGCAGTGAAGAAACAGGGGGCACAGATACGCAGTATTTT	CASSEETGGTDTQYF
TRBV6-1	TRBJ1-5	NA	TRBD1	TGTGCCAGCAGTGAATGGGACAGGGTATATAGCAATCAGCCCCAGCATTTT	CASSEWDRVYSNQPQHF
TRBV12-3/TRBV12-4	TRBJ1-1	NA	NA	TGTGCCAGCAGCTCCAGGGGCCGCACTGAAGCTTTCTTT	CASSSRGRTEAFF
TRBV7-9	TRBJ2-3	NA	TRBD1	TGTGCCAGCAGCGTAAGCGGGACAGGGAAGAGTACGCAGTATTTT	CASSVSGTGKSTQYF
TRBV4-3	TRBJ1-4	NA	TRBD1	TGCGCCAGCAGCCAAGTAGGGACAGATAATGAAAAACTGTTTTTT	CASSQVGTDNEKLFF
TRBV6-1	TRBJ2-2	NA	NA	TGTGCCAGCAGTGACAGGGCCTCAATCACCGGGGAGCTGTTTTTT	CASSDRASITGELFF
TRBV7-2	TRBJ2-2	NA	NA	TGTGCCAGCAGCCAGGAGGGACAGCGGCCGACCGGGGAGCTGTTTTTT	CASSQEGQRPTGELFF
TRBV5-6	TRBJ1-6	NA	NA	TGTGCCAGCAGCCGGGCGGGCTCCAACCGTTCACCCCTCCACTTT	CASSRAGSNRSPLHF
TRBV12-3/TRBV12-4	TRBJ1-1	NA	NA	TGTGCCAGTACCGGGGTTGAAGCTTTCTTT	CASTGVEAFF
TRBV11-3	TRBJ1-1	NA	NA	TGTGCCAGCAGCTTAGGGCGGGATGAAGCTTTCTTT	CASSLGRDEAFF
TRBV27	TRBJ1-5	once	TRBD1	TGTGCCAGCAGTTTACTCCCGGACAGGGGGGTGAATCAGCCCCAGCATTTT	CASSLLPDRGVNQPQHF
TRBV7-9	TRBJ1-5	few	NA	TGTGCCAGCAGCCAAAGCCGGGATCAGCCCCAGCATTTT	CASSQSRDQPQHF
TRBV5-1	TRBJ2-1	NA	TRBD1	TGCGCCAGCAGCTCCCGGGACAGTCCCTACAATGAGCAGTTCTTC	CASSSRDSPYNEQFF
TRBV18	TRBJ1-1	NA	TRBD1	TGTGCCAGCTCACTTAGGGGCAGGGGGGACACTGAAGCTTTCTTT	CASSLRGRGDTEAFF
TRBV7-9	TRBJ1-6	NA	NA	TGTGCCAGCAGCCCCCCCGGCGTCCGGGATAATTCACCCCTCCACTTT	CASSPPGVRDNSPLHF
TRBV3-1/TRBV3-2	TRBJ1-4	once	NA	TGTGCCAGCAGCCGATTCGTCCCGAGAATCACTAATGAAAAACTGTTTTTT	CASSRFVPRITNEKLFF
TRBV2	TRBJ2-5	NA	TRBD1	TGTGCCAGCAAACAGGGGCTCCAAGAGACCCAGTACTTC	CASKQGLQETQYF
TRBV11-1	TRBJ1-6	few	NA	TGTGCCAGCAGTTCCGGACAGCGCTCCTATAATTCACCCCTCCACTTT	CASSSGQRSYNSPLHF
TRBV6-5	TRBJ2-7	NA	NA	TGTGCCAGCAGAGCAAAATGGGGGGACTCCTACGAGCAGTACTTC	CASRAKWGDSYEQYF
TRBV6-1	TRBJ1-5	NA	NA	TGTGCCAGCAGTGAAGAACAGGGTGGACCTCAGCCCCAGCATTTT	CASSEEQGGPQPQHF
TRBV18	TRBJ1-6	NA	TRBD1	TGTGCCAGCTCCCCACAGGGGGCGAATTCACCCCTCCACTTT	CASSPQGANSPLHF
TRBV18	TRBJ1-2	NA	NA	TGTGCCAGCTCACCAACGGGAAAGAACTATGGCTACACCTTC	CASSPTGKNYGYTF
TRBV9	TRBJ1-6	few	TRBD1	TGTGCCAGCAGCCCGACGACAGGGAGGAATTCACCCCTCCACTTT	CASSPTTGRNSPLHF
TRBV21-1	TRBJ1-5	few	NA	TGTGCCAGCAGCAAAGTTGGGACAGGGTTGCGTCAGCCCCAGCATTTT	CASSKVGTGLRQPQHF
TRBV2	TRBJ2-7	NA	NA	TGTGCCAGCAGTCGAGTTGAAGGGGGCTACGAGCAGTACTTC	CASSRVEGGYEQYF
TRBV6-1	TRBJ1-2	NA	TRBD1	TGTGCCAGCAGTGAATCAATGACAGGGGGTGCCTATGGCTACACCTTC	CASSESMTGGAYGYTF
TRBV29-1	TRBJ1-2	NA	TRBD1	TGCAGCGTTACAGGGGACCAGACCTATGGCTACACCTTC	CSVTGDQTYGYTF